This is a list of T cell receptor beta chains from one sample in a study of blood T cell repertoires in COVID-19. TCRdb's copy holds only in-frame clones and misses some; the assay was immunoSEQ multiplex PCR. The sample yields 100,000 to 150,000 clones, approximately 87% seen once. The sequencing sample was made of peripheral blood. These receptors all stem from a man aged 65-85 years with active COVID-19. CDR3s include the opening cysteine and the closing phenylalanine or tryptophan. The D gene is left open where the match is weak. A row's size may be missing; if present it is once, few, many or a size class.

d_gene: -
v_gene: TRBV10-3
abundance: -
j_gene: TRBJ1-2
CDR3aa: CAISPQVGGYTF
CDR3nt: TGTGCCATCAGCCCCCAGGTTGGGGGCTACACCTTC

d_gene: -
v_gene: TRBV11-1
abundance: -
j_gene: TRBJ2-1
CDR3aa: CASSLHELEQFF
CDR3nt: TGTGCCAGCAGCTTGCATGAGCTTGAGCAGTTCTTC

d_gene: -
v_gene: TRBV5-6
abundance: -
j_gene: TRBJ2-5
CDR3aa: CASSLGSQETQYF
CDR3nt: TGTGCCAGCAGCTTGGGCAGCCAAGAGACCCAGTACTTC

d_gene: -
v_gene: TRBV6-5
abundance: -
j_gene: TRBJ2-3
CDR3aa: CASGDTADTQYF
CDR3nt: TGTGCCAGCGGGGACACGGCAGATACGCAGTATTTT

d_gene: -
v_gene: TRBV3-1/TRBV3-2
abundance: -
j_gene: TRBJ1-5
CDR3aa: CASSQDRGIQPQHF
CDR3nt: TGTGCCAGCAGCCAAGACAGGGGCATCCAGCCCCAGCATTTT

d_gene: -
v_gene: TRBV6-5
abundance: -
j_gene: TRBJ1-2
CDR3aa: CASTQAGQYYGYTF
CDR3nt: TGTGCCAGCACCCAAGCAGGGCAGTACTATGGCTACACCTTC

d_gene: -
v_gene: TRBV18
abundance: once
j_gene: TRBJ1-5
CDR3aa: CASSPGTDAGGPVNQPQHF
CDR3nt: TGTGCCAGCTCTCCCGGGACTGACGCGGGGGGCCCGGTCAATCAGCCCCAGCATTTT

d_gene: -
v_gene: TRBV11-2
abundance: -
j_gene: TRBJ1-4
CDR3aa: CASSLEGGRNEKLFF
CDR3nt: TGTGCCAGCAGCTTAGAGGGGGGGAGGAATGAAAAACTGTTTTTT

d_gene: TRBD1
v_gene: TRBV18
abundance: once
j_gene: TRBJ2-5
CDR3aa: CASSDSTGGIETQYF
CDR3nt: TGTGCCAGCTCGGATTCGACAGGGGGAATTGAGACCCAGTACTTC

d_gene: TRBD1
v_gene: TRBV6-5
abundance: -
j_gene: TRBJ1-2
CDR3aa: CASRLTGEEDGYTF
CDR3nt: TGTGCCAGCAGGTTGACAGGGGAGGAGGATGGCTACACCTTC

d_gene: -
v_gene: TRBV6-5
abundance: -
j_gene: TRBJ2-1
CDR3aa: CASSDSPGWDNEQFF
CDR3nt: TGTGCCAGCAGTGACTCCCCGGGATGGGACAATGAGCAGTTCTTC

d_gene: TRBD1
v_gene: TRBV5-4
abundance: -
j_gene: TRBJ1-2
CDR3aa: CASSGGQGHNYGYTF
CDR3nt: TGTGCCAGCAGCGGGGGACAGGGACATAACTATGGCTACACCTTC

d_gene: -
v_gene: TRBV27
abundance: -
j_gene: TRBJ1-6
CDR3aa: CASTPFGSKGATDSPLHF
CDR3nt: TGTGCCAGCACCCCTTTCGGCTCAAAAGGGGCTACGGACTCACCCCTCCACTTT

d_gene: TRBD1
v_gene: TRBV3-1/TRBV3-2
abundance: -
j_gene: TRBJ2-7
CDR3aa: CASSSFTGARSSYEQYF
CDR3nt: TGTGCCAGCAGCTCGTTCACAGGGGCTAGGAGCTCCTACGAGCAGTACTTC

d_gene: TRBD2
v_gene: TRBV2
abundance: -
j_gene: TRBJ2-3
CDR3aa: CASSVSGSNADTQYF
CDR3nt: TGTGCCAGCAGCGTTAGCGGGAGCAACGCAGATACGCAGTATTTT

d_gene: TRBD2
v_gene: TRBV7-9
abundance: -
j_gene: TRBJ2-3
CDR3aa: CASSLLTSGSSDTQYF
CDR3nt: TGTGCCAGCAGCTTATTGACTAGCGGGAGTTCCGATACGCAGTATTTT

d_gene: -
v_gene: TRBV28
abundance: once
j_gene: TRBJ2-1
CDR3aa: CASSFPKPRTSNYNEQFF
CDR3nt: TGTGCCAGCAGTTTCCCCAAACCTCGAACTTCAAACTACAATGAGCAGTTCTTC

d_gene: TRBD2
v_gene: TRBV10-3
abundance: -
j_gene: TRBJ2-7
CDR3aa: CAISVGLAGGVEQYF
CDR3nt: TGTGCCATCAGTGTGGGACTAGCGGGAGGGGTCGAGCAGTACTTC

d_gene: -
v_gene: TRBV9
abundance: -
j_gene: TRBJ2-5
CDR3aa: CASSVGGGGSSETQYF
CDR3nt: TGTGCCAGCAGCGTAGGGGGAGGCGGGTCTTCAGAGACCCAGTACTTC

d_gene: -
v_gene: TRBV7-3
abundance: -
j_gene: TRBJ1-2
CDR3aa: CASSLFSREDYGYTF
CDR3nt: TGTGCCAGCAGCTTATTCTCCAGGGAGGACTATGGCTACACCTTC

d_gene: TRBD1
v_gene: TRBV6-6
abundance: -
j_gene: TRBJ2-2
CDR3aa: CASSYSAGTGGELFF
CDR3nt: TGTGCCAGCAGTTACTCAGCCGGGACAGGCGGGGAGCTGTTTTTT

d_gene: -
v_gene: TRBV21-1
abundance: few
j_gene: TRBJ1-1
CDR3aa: CASSTGDRGWNTEAFF
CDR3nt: TGTGCCAGCAGCACCGGGGACAGGGGATGGAACACTGAAGCTTTCTTT

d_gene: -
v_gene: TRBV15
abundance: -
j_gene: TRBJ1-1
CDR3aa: CATSGYRDSEAFF
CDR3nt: TGTGCCACCAGCGGTTACAGGGATAGTGAAGCTTTCTTT

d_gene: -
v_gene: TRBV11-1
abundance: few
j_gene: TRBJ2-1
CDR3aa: CASSLEGLALQFF
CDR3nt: TGTGCCAGCAGCTTAGAGGGTCTAGCTCTACAGTTCTTC

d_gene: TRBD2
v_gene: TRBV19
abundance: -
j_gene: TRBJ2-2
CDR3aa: CASNGRIGELFF
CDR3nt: TGTGCCAGTAACGGGAGGATCGGGGAGCTGTTTTTT

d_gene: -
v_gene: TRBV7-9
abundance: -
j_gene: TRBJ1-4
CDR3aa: CASSLGRGDEKLFF
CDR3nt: TGTGCCAGCAGCTTAGGTAGGGGCGATGAAAAACTGTTTTTT

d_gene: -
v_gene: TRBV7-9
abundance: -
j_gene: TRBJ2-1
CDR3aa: CASSAPAGPILEQFF
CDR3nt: TGTGCCAGCAGCGCCCCGGCGGGACCCATTCTCGAGCAGTTCTTC

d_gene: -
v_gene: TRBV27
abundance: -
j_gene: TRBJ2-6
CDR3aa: CASSPTGPLGVLTF
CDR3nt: TGTGCCAGCAGTCCGACAGGTCCACTTGGCGTCCTGACTTTC

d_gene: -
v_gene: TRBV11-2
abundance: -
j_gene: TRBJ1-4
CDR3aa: CASSLVGARANEKLFF
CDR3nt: TGTGCCAGCAGCTTAGTTGGGGCCAGAGCAAATGAAAAACTGTTTTTT

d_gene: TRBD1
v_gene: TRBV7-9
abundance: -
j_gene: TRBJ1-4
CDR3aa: CASSYGQGREKLFF
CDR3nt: TGTGCCAGCAGTTACGGACAGGGACGAGAAAAACTGTTTTTT